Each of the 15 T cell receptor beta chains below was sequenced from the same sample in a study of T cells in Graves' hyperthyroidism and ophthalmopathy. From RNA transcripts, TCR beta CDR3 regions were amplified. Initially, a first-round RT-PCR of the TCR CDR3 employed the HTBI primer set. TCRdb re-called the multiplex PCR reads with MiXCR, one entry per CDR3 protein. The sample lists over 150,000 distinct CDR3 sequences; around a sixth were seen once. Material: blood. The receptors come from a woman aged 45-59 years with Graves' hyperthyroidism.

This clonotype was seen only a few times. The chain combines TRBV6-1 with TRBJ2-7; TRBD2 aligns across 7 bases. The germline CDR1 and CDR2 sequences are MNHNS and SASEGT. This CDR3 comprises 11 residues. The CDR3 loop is CAARLAEEQYF. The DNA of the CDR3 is TGTGCAGCGAGGCTAGCGGAGGAGCAGTACTTC.

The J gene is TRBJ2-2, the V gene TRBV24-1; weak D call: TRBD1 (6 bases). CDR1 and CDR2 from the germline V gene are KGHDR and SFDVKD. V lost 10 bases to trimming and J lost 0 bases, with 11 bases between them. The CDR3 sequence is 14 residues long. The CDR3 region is CATRDKTNTGELFF. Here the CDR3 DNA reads TGTGCCACGAGGGACAAGACGAACACCGGGGAGCTGTTTTTT.

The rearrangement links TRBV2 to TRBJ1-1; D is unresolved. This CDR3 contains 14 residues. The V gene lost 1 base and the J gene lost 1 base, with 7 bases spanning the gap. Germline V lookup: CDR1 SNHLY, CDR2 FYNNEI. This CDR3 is CASSEGSWNTEAFF. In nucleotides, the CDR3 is TGTGCCAGCAGTGAAGGGAGCTGGAACACTGAAGCTTTCTTT.

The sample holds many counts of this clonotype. The CDR3 nucleotides read TGCAGTGCTAGACGACTGGTTGAGCAGTTCTTC. Its translation: CSARRLVEQFF. J is TRBJ2-1 and V is TRBV20-1, with D hard to call. This CDR3 has 11 residues. V was trimmed by 2 bases and J by 9 bases, leaving 8 bases between them. Germline CDR1 reads DFQATT; CDR2 reads SNEGSKA (reference sequence).

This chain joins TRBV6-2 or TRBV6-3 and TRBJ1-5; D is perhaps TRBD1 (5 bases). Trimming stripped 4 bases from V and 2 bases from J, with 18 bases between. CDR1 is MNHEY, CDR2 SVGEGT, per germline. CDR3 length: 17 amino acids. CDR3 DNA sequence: TGTGCCAGCAGTTGGGACCTGCGGGGGACTGGCAATCAGCCCCAGCATTTT. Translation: CASSWDLRGTGNQPQHF.

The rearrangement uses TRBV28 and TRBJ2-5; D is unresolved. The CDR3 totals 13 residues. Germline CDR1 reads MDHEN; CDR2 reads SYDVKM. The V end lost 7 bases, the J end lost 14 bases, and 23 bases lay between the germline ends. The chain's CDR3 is CASTSQGQTPTYF. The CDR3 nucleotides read TGTGCCAGCACCTCTCAAGGGCAAACTCCGACCTACTTC.

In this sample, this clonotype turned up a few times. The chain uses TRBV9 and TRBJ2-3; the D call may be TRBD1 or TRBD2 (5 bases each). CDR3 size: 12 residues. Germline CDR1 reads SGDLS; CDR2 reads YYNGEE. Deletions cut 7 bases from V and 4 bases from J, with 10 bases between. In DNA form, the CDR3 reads TGTGCCAGCGGACGGGGCTCAGATACGCAGTATTTT. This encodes CASGRGSDTQYF. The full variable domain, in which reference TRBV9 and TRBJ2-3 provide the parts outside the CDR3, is DSGVTQTPKHLITATGQRVTLRCSPRSGDLSVYWYQQSLDQGLQFLIQYYNGEERAKGNILERFSAQQFPDLHSELNLSSLELGDSALYFCASGRGSDTQYFGPGTRLTVL.

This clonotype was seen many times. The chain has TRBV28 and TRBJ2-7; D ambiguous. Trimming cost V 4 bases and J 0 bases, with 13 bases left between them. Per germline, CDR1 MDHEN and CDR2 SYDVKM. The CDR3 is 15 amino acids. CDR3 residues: CASSSQTGFSYEQYF. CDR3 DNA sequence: TGTGCCAGCAGTTCCCAGACTGGATTCTCCTACGAGCAGTACTTC.

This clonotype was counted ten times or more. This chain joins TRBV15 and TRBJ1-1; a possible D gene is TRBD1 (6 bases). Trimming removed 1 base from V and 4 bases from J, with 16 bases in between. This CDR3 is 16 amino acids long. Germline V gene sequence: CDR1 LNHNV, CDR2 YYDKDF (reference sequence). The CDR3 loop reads CATSRGSQGMATEAFF. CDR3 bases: TGTGCCACCAGCAGAGGATCACAGGGAATGGCCACTGAAGCTTTCTTT.

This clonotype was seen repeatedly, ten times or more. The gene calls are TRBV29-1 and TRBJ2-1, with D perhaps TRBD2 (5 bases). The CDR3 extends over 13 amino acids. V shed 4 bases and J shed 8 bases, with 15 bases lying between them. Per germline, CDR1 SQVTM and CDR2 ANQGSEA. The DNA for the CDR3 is TGCAGCGTTGCCCGGACCTGGCGGGATGAGCAGTTCTTC. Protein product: CSVARTWRDEQFF.

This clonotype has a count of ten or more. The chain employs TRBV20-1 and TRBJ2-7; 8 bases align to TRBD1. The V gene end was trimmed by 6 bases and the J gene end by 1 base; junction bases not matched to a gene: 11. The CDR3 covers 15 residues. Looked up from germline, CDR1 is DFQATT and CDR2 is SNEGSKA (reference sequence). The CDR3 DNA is TGCAGTGCGGAATCACCGGGACAGGTATCCTACGAGCAGTACTTC. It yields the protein CSAESPGQVSYEQYF.

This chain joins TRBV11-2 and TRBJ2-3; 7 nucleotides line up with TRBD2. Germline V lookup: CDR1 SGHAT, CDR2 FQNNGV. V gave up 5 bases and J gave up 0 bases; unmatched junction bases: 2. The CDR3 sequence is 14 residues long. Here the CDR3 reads CASSRGSSTDTQYF. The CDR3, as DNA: TGTGCCAGCAGCCGCGGGAGTAGCACAGATACGCAGTATTTT.

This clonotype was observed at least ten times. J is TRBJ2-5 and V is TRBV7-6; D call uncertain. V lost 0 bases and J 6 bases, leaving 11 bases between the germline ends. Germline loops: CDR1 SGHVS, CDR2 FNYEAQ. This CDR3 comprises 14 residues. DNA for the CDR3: TGTGCCAGCAGCTTAGCGATGGACCCTCAGACCCAGTACTTC. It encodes CASSLAMDPQTQYF.

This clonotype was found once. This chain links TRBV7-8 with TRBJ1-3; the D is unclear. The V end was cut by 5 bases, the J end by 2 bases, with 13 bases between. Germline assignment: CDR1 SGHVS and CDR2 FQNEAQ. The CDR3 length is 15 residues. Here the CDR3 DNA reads TGTGCCAGCAGCCGCCAGCCGACCACTGGAAACACCATATATTTT. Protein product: CASSRQPTTGNTIYF.

CDR3 loop: CASSPYRGEAEAFF. CDR3 in DNA: TGTGCCAGCAGTCCTTACAGGGGTGAGGCTGAAGCTTTCTTT. V and J are TRBV6-1 and TRBJ1-1, with TRBD1 matching over 7 bases. Germline V gene data show CDR1 as MNHNS and CDR2 as SASEGT. The CDR3 totals 14 residues. The J segment lost 6 bases and the V segment lost 5 bases, leaving 9 bases of the junction unmatched.